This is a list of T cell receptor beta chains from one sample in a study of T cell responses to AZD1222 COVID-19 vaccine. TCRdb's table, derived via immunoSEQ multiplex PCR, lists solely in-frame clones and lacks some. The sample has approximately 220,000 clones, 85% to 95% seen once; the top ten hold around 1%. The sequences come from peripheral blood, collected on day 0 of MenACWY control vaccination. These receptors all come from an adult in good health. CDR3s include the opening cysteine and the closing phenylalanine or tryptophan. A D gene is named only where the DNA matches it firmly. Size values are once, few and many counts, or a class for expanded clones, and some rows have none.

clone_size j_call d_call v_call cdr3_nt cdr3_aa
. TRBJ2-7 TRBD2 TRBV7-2 TGTGCCAGCAGACCACGACTAGCGGGGTCCTACGAGCAGTACTTC CASRPRLAGSYEQYF
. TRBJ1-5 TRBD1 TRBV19 TGTGCCAGTAGTATGGGGGGAGGGGGCCCCGGCAATCAGCCCCAGCATTTT CASSMGGGGPGNQPQHF
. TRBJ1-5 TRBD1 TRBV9 TGTGCCAGCAGCGGAGGTATGACAGGGACGGGTCAGCCCCAGCATTTT CASSGGMTGTGQPQHF
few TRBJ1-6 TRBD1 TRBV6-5 TGTGCCAGCAACTACAGGGGAATTGGTTCACCCCTCCACTTT CASNYRGIGSPLHF
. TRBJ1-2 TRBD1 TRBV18 TGTGCCAGCTCACCAAAGGACAGGGCAAATGGCTACACCTTC CASSPKDRANGYTF
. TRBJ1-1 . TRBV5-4 TGTGCCAGCAGCATCGGACGGATACGGTCCACTGAAGCTTTCTTT CASSIGRIRSTEAFF
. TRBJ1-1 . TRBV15 TGTGCCACCAGCAGAGATGTGGGGCAGGGAACTGAAGCTTTCTTT CATSRDVGQGTEAFF
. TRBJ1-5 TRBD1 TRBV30 TGTGCCTGGAGGGGACAGTCCAATCAGCCCCAGCATTTT CAWRGQSNQPQHF
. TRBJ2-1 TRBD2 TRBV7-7 TGTGCTAGCAGCCCCGGGACTAGCGCAAACAATGAGCAGTTCTTC CASSPGTSANNEQFF
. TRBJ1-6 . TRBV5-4 TGTGCCAGCAGCTTGGGAGATCTGGGTAACGGTTCACCCCTCCACTTT CASSLGDLGNGSPLHF
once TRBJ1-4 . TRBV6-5 TGTGCCAGCAGTCCCCCCGAGAATGAAAAACTGTTTTTT CASSPPENEKLFF
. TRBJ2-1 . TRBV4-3 TGCGCCAGCAGCCAAGAGAGGCACAACTACAGATTTCCTACGTTCTTC CASSQERHNYRFPTFF
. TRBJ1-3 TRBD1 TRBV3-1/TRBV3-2 TGTGCCAGCAGTCTCCAGACAGGGCGTAGAAACACCATATATTTT CASSLQTGRRNTIYF
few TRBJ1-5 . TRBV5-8 TGTGCCAGCAGCAGAGAGGGGCCCCCGCAGCCCCAGCATTTT CASSREGPPQPQHF
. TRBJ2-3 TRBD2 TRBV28 TGTGCCAGCAGCCCAGCGGGGGGGAAAACAGATACGCAGTATTTT CASSPAGGKTDTQYF
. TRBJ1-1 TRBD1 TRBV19 TGTGCCAGTAGTGTAATACAGGGGGAAGCTTTCTTT CASSVIQGEAFF
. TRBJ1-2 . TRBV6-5 TGTGCAGGGAGGCGGGACTATGGCTACACCTTC CAGRRDYGYTF
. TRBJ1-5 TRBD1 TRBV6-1 TGTGCCAGCAGTGGGTACCGGGACAGGGATAATCAGCCCCAGCATTTT CASSGYRDRDNQPQHF
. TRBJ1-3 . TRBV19 TGTGCCAGTAGGGGATGGGGGACTGGAAACACCATATATTTT CASRGWGTGNTIYF
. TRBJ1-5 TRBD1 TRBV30 TGTGCCTGGGACAGGGGAGAGCAGCCCCAGCATTTT CAWDRGEQPQHF
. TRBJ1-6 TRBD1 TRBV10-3 TGTGCCATCAGGACAGGGTTGGCCCTCCACTTT CAIRTGLALHF
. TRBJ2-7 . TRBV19 TGTGCCAGTAAAGGCTCCTACGAGCAGTACTTC CASKGSYEQYF
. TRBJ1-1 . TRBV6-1 TGTGCCAGCAGTCCGGACAGCCCCTTGCCAGCTTTCTTT CASSPDSPLPAFF
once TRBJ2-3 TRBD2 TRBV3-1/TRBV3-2 TGTGCCAGCAGAAGGACTAGCGGGGGGAGGTACGATACGCAGTATTTT CASRRTSGGRYDTQYF
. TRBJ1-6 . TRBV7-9 TGTGCCAGCAGCCCCCTGGTTGGGAATTCACCCCTCCACTTT CASSPLVGNSPLHF
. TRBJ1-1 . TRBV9 TGTGCCAGCAGCGCGAGGAAGGGGAACACTGAAGCTTTCTTT CASSARKGNTEAFF
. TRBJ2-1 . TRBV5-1 TGCGCCAGCAGCTTGGCCAACGGGATCGATGAGCAGTTCTTC CASSLANGIDEQFF
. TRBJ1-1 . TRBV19 TGTGCCAGTAGTCCCGACAACGGAAACACTGAAGCTTTCTTT CASSPDNGNTEAFF
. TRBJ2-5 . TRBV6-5 TGTGCCAGCAATACACCCCGAGGGGGGAAAGAGACCCAGTACTTC CASNTPRGGKETQYF
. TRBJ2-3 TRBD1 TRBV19 TGTGCCAGTAGTAAGCGACAGGGTGCAGATACGCAGTATTTT CASSKRQGADTQYF
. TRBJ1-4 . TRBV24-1 TGTGCCACCAGTGATTACACTGATGAAAAACTGTTTTTT CATSDYTDEKLFF
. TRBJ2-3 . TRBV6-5 TGTGCCGCCCAAGGGGAGGTCGGCGCCGATACGCAGTATTTT CAAQGEVGADTQYF
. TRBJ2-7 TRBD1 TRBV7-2 TGTGCCAGCAGCTTAGTAGTGGGACAGGGCGCCTACGAGCAGTACTTC CASSLVVGQGAYEQYF
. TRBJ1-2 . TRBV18 TGTGCCAGCTCACTATCGGGGGGCTATGGCTACACCTTC CASSLSGGYGYTF
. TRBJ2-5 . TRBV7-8 TGTGCCAGCAGCTTAAAAGGGTACCAAGAGACCCAGTACTTC CASSLKGYQETQYF
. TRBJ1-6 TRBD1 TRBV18 TGTGCCAGCTCACCTCCTAAAGGGACAGGGAGCGGTTCACCCCTCCACTTT CASSPPKGTGSGSPLHF
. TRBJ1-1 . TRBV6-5 TGTGCCAGCAGTAAGTTACAGGGAGGGTACACTGAAGCTTTCTTT CASSKLQGGYTEAFF
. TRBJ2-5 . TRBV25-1 TGTGCCAGCAGTGAAGCAAGGGAACGTTTTCAAGAGACCCAGTACTTC CASSEARERFQETQYF
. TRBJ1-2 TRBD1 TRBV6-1 TGTGCCAGCAGTGTCGACAGGGCCCCATCCCTCGTCTATGGCTACACCTTC CASSVDRAPSLVYGYTF
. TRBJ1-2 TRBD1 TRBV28 TGTGCCAGCAAGGAACAGGGGAAGGGAATGGTGAATGGCTACACCTTC CASKEQGKGMVNGYTF
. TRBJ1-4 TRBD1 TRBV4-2 TGTGCCAGCAGCCAAGATTTAGGGACAGGGTATCCGTTTTTT CASSQDLGTGYPFF
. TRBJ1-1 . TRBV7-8 TGTGCCAGCAGCTTAGTCGCAGGGAACACTGAAGCTTTCTTT CASSLVAGNTEAFF
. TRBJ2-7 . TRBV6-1 TGTGCCAGCAGTGAAGAGGTGTTCACCTACGAGCAGTACTTC CASSEEVFTYEQYF
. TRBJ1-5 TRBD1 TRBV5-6 TGTGCCAGCAGCTTGAGCAGGGGGGGAACCATCGGTCAGCCCCAGCATTTT CASSLSRGGTIGQPQHF
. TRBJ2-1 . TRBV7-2 TGTGCCAGCAGCCATGGTTCCTACAATGAGCAGTTCTTC CASSHGSYNEQFF
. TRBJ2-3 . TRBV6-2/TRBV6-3 TGTGCCAGCAGTCCAGGGACTCTTGATACGCAGTATTTT CASSPGTLDTQYF
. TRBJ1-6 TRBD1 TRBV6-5 TGTGCCAGCAGTAAACGGACAGGGGATAATTCACCCCTCCACTTT CASSKRTGDNSPLHF
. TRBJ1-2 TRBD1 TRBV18 TGTGCCTCAGCGGGACAGGGGTTTGGCTACACCTTC CASAGQGFGYTF
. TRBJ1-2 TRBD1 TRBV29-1 TGCAGCGTCCTCCTCCGGGACAGGGATGCAAGAGGGCCTAACTATGGCTACACCTTC CSVLLRDRDARGPNYGYTF
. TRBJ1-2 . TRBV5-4 TGTGCCAGCAGCTTGGTGAACAAGGATGGCTACACCTTC CASSLVNKDGYTF
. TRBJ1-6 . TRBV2 TGTGCCAGCAGAATAGGTGCTAATTCACCCCTCCACTTT CASRIGANSPLHF